These 7 T cell receptor beta chains came from one sample sequenced in a study of shared clonotypes between healthy human individuals. Here immunoSEQ multiplex PCR was the method, and the copy in TCRdb shows in-frame clones only, minus some. The sample includes some 900,000 clones, approximately 76% seen only once; the top ten take approximately 1.5%. The specimen sequenced was memory CD4+ T cells sorted from blood. Subset reported: CD45RA-negative fraction. All receptors derive from a man aged 18 to 29 in good health.

The sample holds a few counts of this clone. The chain uses TRBV4-1 and TRBJ1-5; D call uncertain. The germline gives CDR1 MGHRA, CDR2 YSYEKL. The V end was cut by 0 bases, the J end by 8 bases, with 11 bases between. The CDR3 length is 14 residues. CDR3 residues: CASSQEVGGKPQHF. The CDR3 nucleotides are TGCGCCAGCAGCCAAGAGGTCGGAGGGAAGCCCCAGCATTTT.

This rearrangement joins TRBV6-1 to TRBJ1-3; D gene ambiguous. Germline V gene lookup returns CDR1 MNHNS and CDR2 SASEGT. CDR3 size: 15 residues. V lost 5 bases and J 2 bases, leaving 13 bases between the germline ends. CDR3 residues: CASSFREVAGNTIYF. CDR3 coding DNA: TGTGCCAGCAGTTTTCGGGAAGTTGCTGGAAACACCATATATTTT.

The chain links TRBV6-1 to TRBJ1-1; D call uncertain. Germline lookup yields CDR1 MNHNS and CDR2 SASEGT. V dropped 4 bases and J dropped 1 base, with 7 bases sitting between them. This CDR3 comprises 13 residues. CDR3 loop: CASSGRENTEAFF. The CDR3 DNA reads TGTGCCAGCAGTGGACGGGAGAACACTGAAGCTTTCTTT.

This clone was detected only a few times. The V and J genes are TRBV5-1 and TRBJ1-2; D gene ambiguous. V lost 4 bases to trimming and J lost 4 bases, with 17 bases between them. Per germline, CDR1 SGHRS and CDR2 YFSETQ. The length of the CDR3 is 15 residues. CDR3 region: CASSPREAGSYGYTF. The CDR3 DNA follows: TGCGCCAGCAGCCCCCGCGAGGCAGGTTCCTATGGCTACACCTTC.

This clone was picked up one time. The chain is built from TRBV9 and TRBJ1-1; D call uncertain. The CDR3 runs 14 residues. V was cut by 4 bases and J by 0 bases, with 10 bases left in between. CDR1 and CDR2 from the germline V gene are SGDLS and YYNGEE. The CDR3 DNA reads as TGTGCCAGCAGCCTCAACCAGCTGAACACTGAAGCTTTCTTT. Encoded protein: CASSLNQLNTEAFF.

The V gene is TRBV9, the J gene TRBJ1-4; D is unclear. Trimming pared 0 bases from V and 1 base from J, leaving 7 bases between. This CDR3 spans 15 amino acids. Germline values: CDR1 SGDLS, CDR2 YYNGEE. CDR3 sequence reads: CASSVATGTNEKLFF. In nucleotides, the CDR3 is TGTGCCAGCAGCGTAGCAACGGGAACTAATGAAAAACTGTTTTTT.

J is TRBJ2-1 and V is TRBV29-1; D remains unclear. This CDR3 has 12 amino acids. Germline values: CDR1 SQVTM, CDR2 ANQGSEA. The V and J ends lost 2 bases and 13 bases respectively, with 15 bases between them. In DNA form, the CDR3 reads TGCAGCGTTGAATCGGACGCCATTTTTCAGTTCTTC. Translation: CSVESDAIFQFF.